This T cell receptor beta chain was found in a study of identical twins. Points from the study as a whole: Less excess twin sharing appeared in beta out-of-frame sequences. Interpretation of the results relied on cross-sectional statistical analysis and not on following the same donors.

This CDR3 has 15 amino acids. The V gene lost 4 bases and the J gene lost 0 bases, with 9 bases spanning the gap. In germline, CDR1 is SGHVS, CDR2 FQNEAQ. TCRdb used MiXCR to reprocess the 5' RACE reads, holding one entry per CDR3 protein. The table includes 690,000 or so distinct CDR3 sequences, less than 10% detected once. For this clonotype: Its antigen is as yet unknown.

The sample was also reused in another study, on yellow fever vaccine responses in identical twins.

Sequencing was carried out using PBMCs. V and J are TRBV7-8 and TRBJ2-2; unclear D gene. This sequence originates from a woman younger than 30 in good health. CDR3 sequence (DNA): TGTGCCAGCAGCTCCCCGAGTTCGAACACCGGGGAGCTGTTTTTT. Its protein product is CASSSPSSNTGELFF.